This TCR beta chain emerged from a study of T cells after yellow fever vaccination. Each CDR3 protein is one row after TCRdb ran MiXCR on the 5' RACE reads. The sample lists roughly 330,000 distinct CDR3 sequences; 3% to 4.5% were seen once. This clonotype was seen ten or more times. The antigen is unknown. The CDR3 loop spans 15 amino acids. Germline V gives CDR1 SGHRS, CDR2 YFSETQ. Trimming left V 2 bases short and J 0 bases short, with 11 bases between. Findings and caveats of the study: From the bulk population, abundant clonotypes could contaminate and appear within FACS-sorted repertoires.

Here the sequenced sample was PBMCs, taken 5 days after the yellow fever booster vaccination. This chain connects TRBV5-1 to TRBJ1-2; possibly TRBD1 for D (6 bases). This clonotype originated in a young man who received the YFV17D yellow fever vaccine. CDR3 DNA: TGCGCCAGCAGCTTCATTGCAGGGGCTAACTATGGCTACACCTTC. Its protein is CASSFIAGANYGYTF.